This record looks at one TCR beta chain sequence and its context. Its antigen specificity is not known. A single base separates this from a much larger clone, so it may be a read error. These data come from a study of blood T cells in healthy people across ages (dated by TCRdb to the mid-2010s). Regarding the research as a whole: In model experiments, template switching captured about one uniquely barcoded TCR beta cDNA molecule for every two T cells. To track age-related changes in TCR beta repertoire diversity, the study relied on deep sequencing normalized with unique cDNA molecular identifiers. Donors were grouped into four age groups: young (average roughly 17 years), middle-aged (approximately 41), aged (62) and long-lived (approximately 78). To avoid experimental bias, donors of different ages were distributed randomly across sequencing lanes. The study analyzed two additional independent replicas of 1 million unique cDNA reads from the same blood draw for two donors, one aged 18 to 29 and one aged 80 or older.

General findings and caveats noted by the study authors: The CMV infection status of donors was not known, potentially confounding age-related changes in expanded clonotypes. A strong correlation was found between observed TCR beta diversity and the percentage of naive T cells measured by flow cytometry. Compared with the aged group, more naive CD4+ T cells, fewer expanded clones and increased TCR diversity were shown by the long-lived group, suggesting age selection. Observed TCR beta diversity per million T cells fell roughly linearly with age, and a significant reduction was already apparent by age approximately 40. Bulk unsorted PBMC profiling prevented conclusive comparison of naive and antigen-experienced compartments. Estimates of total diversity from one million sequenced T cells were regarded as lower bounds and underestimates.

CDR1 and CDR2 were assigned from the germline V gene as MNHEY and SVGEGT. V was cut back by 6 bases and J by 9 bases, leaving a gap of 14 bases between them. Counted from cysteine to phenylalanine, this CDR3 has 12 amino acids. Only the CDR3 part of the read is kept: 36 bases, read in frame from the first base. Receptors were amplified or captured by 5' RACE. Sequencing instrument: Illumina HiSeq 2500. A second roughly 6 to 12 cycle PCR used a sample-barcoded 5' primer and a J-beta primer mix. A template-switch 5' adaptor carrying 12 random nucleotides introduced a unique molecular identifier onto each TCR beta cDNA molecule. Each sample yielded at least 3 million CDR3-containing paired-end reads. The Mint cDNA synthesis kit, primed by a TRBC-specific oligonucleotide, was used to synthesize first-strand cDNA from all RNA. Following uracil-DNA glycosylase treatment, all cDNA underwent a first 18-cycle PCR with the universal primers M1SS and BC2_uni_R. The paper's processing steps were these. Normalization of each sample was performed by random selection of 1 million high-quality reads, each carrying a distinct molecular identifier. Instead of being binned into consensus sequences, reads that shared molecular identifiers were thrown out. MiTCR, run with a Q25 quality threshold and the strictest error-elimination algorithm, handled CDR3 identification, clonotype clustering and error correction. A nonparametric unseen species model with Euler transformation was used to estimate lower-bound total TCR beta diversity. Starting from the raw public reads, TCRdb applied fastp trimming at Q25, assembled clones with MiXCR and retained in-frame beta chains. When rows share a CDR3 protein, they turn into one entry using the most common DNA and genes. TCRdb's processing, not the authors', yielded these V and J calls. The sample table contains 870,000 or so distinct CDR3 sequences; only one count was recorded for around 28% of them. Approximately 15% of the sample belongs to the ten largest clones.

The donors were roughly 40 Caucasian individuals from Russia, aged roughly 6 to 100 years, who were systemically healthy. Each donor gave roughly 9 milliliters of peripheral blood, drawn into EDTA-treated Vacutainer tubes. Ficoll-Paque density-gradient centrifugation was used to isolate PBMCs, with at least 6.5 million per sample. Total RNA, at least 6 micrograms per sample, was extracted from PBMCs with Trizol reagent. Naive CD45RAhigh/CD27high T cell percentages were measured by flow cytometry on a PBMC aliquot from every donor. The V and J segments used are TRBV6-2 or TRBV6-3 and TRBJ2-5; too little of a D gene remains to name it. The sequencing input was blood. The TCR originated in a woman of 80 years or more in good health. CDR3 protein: CASSPVAEPQYF. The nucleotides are TGTGCCAGCAGCCCTGTCGCGGAGCCCCAGTACTTC.